These T cell receptor beta chains were read from a single sample in a study of regulatory T cells in long-lasting Graves disease. From the multiplex PCR reads, TCRdb called clonotypes with MiXCR, one entry per CDR3 protein. The sample records approximately 540,000 distinct CDR3 sequences, around 12% being singletons. This sample also belongs to another study, concerning T cells in Graves' hyperthyroidism and ophthalmopathy.

Sequences were derived from peripheral blood mononuclear cells (PBMCs), sampled at new diagnosis, from a patient treated with antithyroid drugs. The source of these receptors is a woman in her 30s with Graves disease. CDR3s include the opening cysteine and the closing phenylalanine or tryptophan. A D gene is named only where the DNA matches it firmly. Clone size appears in some rows only: once, few, many, or a class for an expanded clone.

D gene,clone size,V gene,J gene,CDR3 protein,CDR3 DNA
NA,many,TRBV3-1,TRBJ2-1,CATRRSGRSYNEQFF,TGTGCCACCAGAAGATCAGGACGCTCCTACAATGAGCAGTTCTTC
NA,few,TRBV24-1,TRBJ2-1,CATSDSGMEVYNEQFF,TGTGCCACCAGTGACTCAGGGATGGAGGTTTACAATGAGCAGTTCTTC
TRBD2,many,TRBV12-5,TRBJ2-1,CASGLGLAGVADEQFF,TGTGCTAGTGGTTTAGGACTAGCGGGAGTGGCCGATGAGCAGTTCTTC
NA,many,TRBV19,TRBJ2-1,CASSIRTTDYNEQFF,TGTGCCAGTAGTATAAGGACCACGGACTACAATGAGCAGTTCTTC
NA,many,TRBV4-3,TRBJ2-3,CASSQEPSGDTDTQYF,TGCGCCAGCAGCCAAGAGCCCTCCGGAGACACAGATACGCAGTATTTT
NA,NA,TRBV5-6,TRBJ2-7,CASSPLGSGGAEQYF,TGTGCCAGCAGCCCTTTGGGCTCGGGGGGCGCCGAGCAGTACTTC
TRBD2,many,TRBV2,TRBJ2-7,CASSGSQGGSYEQYF,TGTGCCAGCAGTGGTAGTCAGGGAGGGTCCTACGAGCAGTACTTC
NA,many,TRBV30,TRBJ1-6,CAWSVMGNSPLHF,TGTGCCTGGAGTGTAATGGGTAATTCACCCCTCCACTTT
NA,many,TRBV27,TRBJ1-1,CASSSIVVKLNTEAFF,TGTGCCAGCAGTTCCATAGTGGTTAAGCTGAACACTGAAGCTTTCTTT
NA,many,TRBV9,TRBJ1-1,CASSVYFQGSTEAFF,TGTGCCAGCAGCGTTTACTTCCAAGGGAGCACTGAAGCTTTCTTT
NA,many,TRBV3-1,TRBJ1-3,CASSHRREAYGNTIYF,TGTGCCAGCAGCCACCGGAGGGAGGCGTATGGAAACACCATATATTTT
NA,few,TRBV14,TRBJ1-1,CASSQEMGRLTEAFF,TGTGCCAGCAGCCAAGAAATGGGACGCTTGACTGAAGCTTTCTTT
TRBD2,many,TRBV20-1,TRBJ2-7,CSALGGAGGTYEQYF,TGCAGTGCTTTGGGGGGAGCGGGAGGAACCTACGAGCAGTACTTC
NA,many,TRBV6-1,TRBJ1-6,CASRKEGSPLHF,TGTGCCAGCCGAAAGGAGGGTTCACCCCTCCACTTT
NA,many,TRBV30,TRBJ2-7,CAWSLTSYEQYF,TGTGCCTGGAGTCTCACCTCCTACGAGCAGTACTTC
TRBD1,many,TRBV19,TRBJ1-6,CASSIRGQRSSPLHF,TGTGCCAGTAGTATTAGGGGACAGCGCTCTTCACCCCTCCACTTT
NA,NA,TRBV5-4,TRBJ1-2,CASRPLQGRDYGYTF,TGTGCCAGCAGGCCTTTACAGGGAAGGGATTATGGCTACACCTTC
NA,NA,TRBV27,TRBJ2-7,CASRMTTGRNYEQYF,TGTGCCAGCAGGATGACCACGGGTCGAAACTACGAGCAGTACTTC
NA,many,TRBV12-3/TRBV12-4,TRBJ1-1,CASSLWRRTEAFF,TGTGCCAGCAGTTTGTGGAGGCGCACTGAAGCTTTCTTT
NA,many,TRBV3-1,TRBJ2-1,CASSQDIGWVDEQFF,TGTGCCAGCAGCCAAGATATCGGTTGGGTGGATGAGCAGTTCTTC
NA,many,TRBV7-3,TRBJ2-1,CASRTSGVNEQFF,TGTGCCAGCAGGACCAGCGGAGTCAATGAGCAGTTCTTC
NA,many,TRBV20-1,TRBJ1-5,CSARWGAGSNQPQHF,TGCAGTGCAAGATGGGGGGCGGGAAGCAATCAGCCCCAGCATTTT
NA,many,TRBV12-3/TRBV12-4,TRBJ2-6,CASSWRIGSGANVLTF,TGTGCCAGCAGTTGGAGGATCGGCTCTGGGGCCAACGTCCTGACTTTC
NA,many,TRBV28,TRBJ1-6,CASDRNNSPLHF,TGTGCCAGCGACAGAAATAATTCACCCCTCCACTTT
TRBD1,many,TRBV28,TRBJ1-2,CASSYNTPGTGGGNGYTF,TGTGCCAGCAGTTACAACACACCCGGGACAGGGGGAGGAAATGGCTACACCTTC
TRBD1,many,TRBV28,TRBJ2-1,CASSGRDRVHNEQFF,TGTGCCAGCAGTGGCCGGGACAGAGTCCACAATGAGCAGTTCTTC
TRBD1,few,TRBV27,TRBJ2-6,CASKQGVYGANVLTF,TGTGCCAGCAAACAGGGGGTGTACGGGGCCAACGTCCTGACTTTC
TRBD1,few,TRBV20-1,TRBJ2-5,CSARGGDRDETQYF,TGCAGTGCTCGAGGGGGGGACAGGGATGAGACCCAGTACTTC
NA,many,TRBV7-6,TRBJ2-1,CASSNLLYNEQFF,TGTGCCAGCAGCAACCTACTCTACAATGAGCAGTTCTTC
TRBD2,NA,TRBV5-6,TRBJ2-4,CASSGLAGDKNIQYF,TGTGCCAGCAGCGGACTAGCGGGAGACAAAAACATTCAGTACTTC
TRBD1,many,TRBV18,TRBJ2-1,CASSPRPGTGKSYNEQFF,TGTGCCAGCTCACCGCGTCCCGGGACAGGGAAGTCCTACAATGAGCAGTTCTTC
NA,NA,TRBV6-1,TRBJ2-2,CAGKISGNTGELFF,TGTGCCGGGAAGATAAGCGGGAACACCGGGGAGCTGTTTTTT
TRBD1,few,TRBV4-2,TRBJ1-2,CASSRVSGDRTNYGYTF,TGTGCCAGCAGCCGCGTTTCAGGGGACAGGACTAACTATGGCTACACCTTC
NA,few,TRBV6-1,TRBJ1-5,CASGGGLSNQPQHF,TGTGCCAGCGGGGGGGGACTTAGCAATCAGCCCCAGCATTTT
NA,NA,TRBV10-3,TRBJ2-2,CAISDYRRVTGELFF,TGTGCCATCAGTGACTACCGCAGGGTCACCGGGGAGCTGTTTTTT
NA,NA,TRBV7-2,TRBJ1-5,CASSSPRLRKGHQPQHF,TGTGCCAGCAGCTCCCCTCGACTCCGAAAAGGGCACCAGCCCCAGCATTTT
NA,NA,TRBV20-1,TRBJ1-1,CSATPTEGLRTEAFF,TGCAGTGCAACCCCTACCGAGGGGCTCCGGACTGAAGCTTTCTTT
NA,many,TRBV5-1,TRBJ2-7,CASSSITRELSYEQYF,TGCGCCAGCAGCTCTATAACGCGGGAACTCTCCTACGAGCAGTACTTC
NA,many,TRBV4-1,TRBJ2-5,CASSQVPAGIETQYF,TGCGCCAGCAGCCAAGTCCCCGCAGGGATAGAGACCCAGTACTTC
TRBD2,NA,TRBV7-2,TRBJ2-5,CASSPTLAGGETQYF,TGTGCCAGCAGCCCGACACTAGCGGGAGGTGAGACCCAGTACTTC
NA,many,TRBV7-2,TRBJ2-5,CASSLVWQTAPLGETQYF,TGTGCCAGCAGCTTAGTCTGGCAGACAGCTCCCCTCGGGGAGACCCAGTACTTC
TRBD2,few,TRBV11-2,TRBJ2-7,CASSGLAAAEQYF,TGTGCCAGCAGCGGACTAGCAGCGGCCGAGCAGTACTTC
NA,many,TRBV12-3/TRBV12-4,TRBJ2-7,CASSWSRGPYEQYF,TGTGCCAGCAGTTGGTCTAGGGGACCCTACGAGCAGTACTTC
NA,few,TRBV5-1,TRBJ2-7,CASSLESEQYF,TGCGCCAGCAGCTTGGAGTCCGAGCAGTACTTC
TRBD1,many,TRBV28,TRBJ2-7,CASSVRQGKQYF,TGTGCCAGCAGTGTAAGACAGGGAAAGCAGTACTTC
NA,many,TRBV20-1,TRBJ1-2,CSARALNYGYTF,TGCAGTGCTAGAGCACTAAACTATGGCTACACCTTC
NA,many,TRBV20-1,TRBJ1-2,CSARDAMGYTF,TGCAGTGCTAGGGACGCTATGGGCTACACCTTC
NA,many,TRBV27,TRBJ2-1,CASSPFSYNEQFF,TGTGCCAGCTCTCCATTCTCCTACAATGAGCAGTTCTTC